This is a list of T cell receptor beta chains from one sample in a study of Ad26.COV2.S vaccination and SARS-CoV-2 variants. The data were produced by immunoSEQ multiplex PCR, yet TCRdb's version contains in-frame clones alone and is incomplete. The sample consists of hundreds of thousands of clones, about 91% of them appearing once. Sequenced here: peripheral blood, sampled after recovery from COVID-19. These receptors all come from a human donor who had recovered from COVID-19. The CDR3 runs from the conserved cysteine through the conserved F or W. A D gene is named only where the DNA matches it firmly. The size of a clone is reported for some rows only, either as once, few or many, or as a class for expanded clones.

d_call | j_call | v_call | clone_size | cdr3_length | cdr3_nt | cdr3_aa
NA | TRBJ1-2 | TRBV6-5 | NA | 15 | TGTGCCAGCAGTTACGCGGCGGGGGCGGCCTATGGCTACACCTTC | CASSYAAGAAYGYTF
NA | TRBJ1-2 | TRBV12-2 | NA | 16 | TGTGCAAGTCGCTCCGGGCGGCAGGGACCTAACTATGGCTACACCTTC | CASRSGRQGPNYGYTF
TRBD1 | TRBJ1-1 | TRBV6-2/TRBV6-3 | NA | 12 | TGTGCCAGCAGTTGGACAGGGACAGAAGCTTTCTTT | CASSWTGTEAFF
NA | TRBJ2-3 | TRBV3-1/TRBV3-2 | NA | 17 | TGTGCCAGCAGCCTTCGGAGAGCGTTTCCTGGGACAGATACGCAGTATTTT | CASSLRRAFPGTDTQYF
NA | TRBJ1-6 | TRBV4-1 | NA | 17 | TGCGCCAGCAGCCTGGAGGTGGCAGGGAACATAGGATCACCCCTCCACTTT | CASSLEVAGNIGSPLHF
NA | TRBJ1-2 | TRBV19 | NA | 14 | TGTGCCAGTAGTACTTTGGACGGAGGCTATGGCTACACCTTC | CASSTLDGGYGYTF
NA | TRBJ1-5 | TRBV11-2 | NA | 15 | TGTGCCAGCAGCTTGGTTTCAGGGGTGGGTCAGCCCCAGCATTTT | CASSLVSGVGQPQHF
TRBD2 | TRBJ2-1 | TRBV5-4 | once | 17 | TGTGCCAGCAGCTGGACTAGCGGGGGGAACTCCTACAATGAGCAGTTCTTC | CASSWTSGGNSYNEQFF
NA | TRBJ2-1 | TRBV27 | NA | 12 | TGTGCCAGCACCGAACCAGGGTCGGGTCAGTTCTTC | CASTEPGSGQFF
NA | TRBJ1-6 | TRBV12-3/TRBV12-4 | NA | 11 | TGTGCCAGCAGTTTCGATTCACCCCTCCACTTT | CASSFDSPLHF
NA | TRBJ1-2 | TRBV5-1 | NA | 14 | TGCGCCAGCAGCTTGGAGCCGAGTGGGTATGGCTACACCTTC | CASSLEPSGYGYTF
NA | TRBJ2-3 | TRBV5-1 | NA | 14 | TGCGCCAGCGGAACCTCGGGCAACACAGATACGCAGTATTTT | CASGTSGNTDTQYF
NA | TRBJ1-1 | TRBV3-1/TRBV3-2 | NA | 13 | TGTGCCAGCAGCCAAGGCATGAACACTGAAGCTTTCTTT | CASSQGMNTEAFF
NA | TRBJ2-6 | TRBV18 | NA | 16 | TGTGCCAGCTCACCCTATCCTGTCCCTGGGGCCAACGTCCTGACTTTC | CASSPYPVPGANVLTF
NA | TRBJ1-1 | TRBV9 | NA | 14 | TGTGCCAGCAGCCCAGCCGGCTCGAACACTGAAGCTTTCTTT | CASSPAGSNTEAFF
TRBD2 | TRBJ2-5 | TRBV15 | NA | 16 | TGTGCCACCAGCAGAGCGCTAGCGGGGTTACAAGAGACCCAGTACTTC | CATSRALAGLQETQYF
TRBD1 | TRBJ2-7 | TRBV6-6 | NA | 14 | TGTGCCAGCAGCCCTCAGGACAGGGGTGACGAGCAGTACTTC | CASSPQDRGDEQYF
NA | TRBJ2-4 | TRBV10-3 | NA | 15 | TGTGCCATCAGTGAGTCGACGGGGGCCAAAAACATTCAGTACTTC | CAISESTGAKNIQYF
NA | TRBJ2-5 | TRBV7-8 | NA | 11 | TGTGCCAGCAGCTTATTGGAGACCCAGTACTTC | CASSLLETQYF
NA | TRBJ1-4 | TRBV2 | NA | 12 | TGTGCCAGCAGGGGCGAAACTGAAAAACTGTTTTTT | CASRGETEKLFF
TRBD2 | TRBJ2-4 | TRBV4-1 | NA | 15 | TGCGCCAGCTCGACTAGCGGGGAGGCCAAAAACATTCAGTACTTC | CASSTSGEAKNIQYF
NA | TRBJ2-3 | TRBV9 | NA | 14 | TGTGCCAGCAGCTCCGAGACTGGAACAGATACGCAGTATTTT | CASSSETGTDTQYF
TRBD1 | TRBJ2-5 | TRBV7-9 | NA | 16 | TGTGCCAGCAGCTTAGGTGCGGACAGGGCAAAGGAGACCCAGTACTTC | CASSLGADRAKETQYF
NA | TRBJ1-3 | TRBV19 | NA | 17 | TGTGCCAGTAGTCGAAGGACACCACACTCCTCTGGAAACACCATATATTTT | CASSRRTPHSSGNTIYF
NA | TRBJ1-1 | TRBV12-3/TRBV12-4 | NA | 11 | TGTGCCAGCAGTTTAGGCACTGAAGCTTTCTTT | CASSLGTEAFF
NA | TRBJ1-3 | TRBV5-6 | NA | 15 | TGTGCCAGCAGCTTGTTAGGACACCATGGAAACACCATATATTTT | CASSLLGHHGNTIYF
NA | TRBJ1-4 | TRBV13 | NA | 15 | TGTGCCAGCAGCTCGCCCGGGGATACCAATGAAAAACTGTTTTTT | CASSSPGDTNEKLFF
TRBD2 | TRBJ2-3 | TRBV7-9 | few | 16 | TGTGCCAGCAGCCCCCCTGGCGGGGGAGTCACAGATACGCAGTATTTT | CASSPPGGGVTDTQYF
TRBD2 | TRBJ2-1 | TRBV7-2 | NA | 13 | TGTGCTACCGGGACTAGAATCAACAATGAGCAGTTCTTC | CATGTRINNEQFF
NA | TRBJ1-1 | TRBV4-1 | NA | 15 | TGCGCCAGCAGCCAAGATCGAGGTAGGAGCACTGAAGCTTTCTTT | CASSQDRGRSTEAFF
TRBD1 | TRBJ2-7 | TRBV5-1 | NA | 13 | TGCGCCAGCAGCCGGGACAGGGTCGCAGAGCAGTACTTC | CASSRDRVAEQYF
NA | TRBJ1-1 | TRBV11-2 | once | 13 | TGTGCCAGCACGCGGACCGGGGCTCCTGAAGCTTTCTTT | CASTRTGAPEAFF
NA | TRBJ2-3 | TRBV4-3 | NA | 15 | TGCGCCAGCAGCCAAAGAGGGGTGGGCACAGATACGCAGTATTTT | CASSQRGVGTDTQYF
TRBD1 | TRBJ1-2 | TRBV6-1 | NA | 15 | TGTGCCAGCAGTGAAGGGTGGGGACAGGGGTATGGCTACACCTTC | CASSEGWGQGYGYTF
NA | TRBJ1-3 | TRBV9 | NA | 16 | TGTGCCAGCAGCGCTTTAGGGTCCTTCTCTGGAAACACCATATATTTT | CASSALGSFSGNTIYF
NA | TRBJ1-6 | TRBV7-6 | NA | 16 | TGTGCCAGCAGCCTCAGGGAGAGCTCCTATAATTCACCCCTCCACTTT | CASSLRESSYNSPLHF
TRBD1 | TRBJ1-5 | TRBV6-5 | once | 13 | TGTGCCAGCAGTCGACAGGGTTTTCAGCCCCAGCATTTT | CASSRQGFQPQHF